This TCR beta chain was recorded in a study of blood T cell repertoires in COVID-19 (dated by TCRdb to the early 2020s). For the study in its entirety: Samples from collaborators originated in the United States, Italy and Spain and spanned both the acute and convalescent phases of COVID-19. A freely available public database, intended as a resource for researchers studying the immune response to SARS-CoV-2, is where the repertoires were released. The dataset comprised deeply sampled blood TCRbeta repertoires from subjects exposed to, actively infected with, or recovered from COVID-19. Samples came from the ongoing ImmuneRACE study (first 160 participants) plus 1,254 subjects from 6 global collaborators. Nearly every sample came with metadata listing a de-identified subject ID, COVID-19 status, age in years and sex. The prospective study material was composed of cDNA or gDNA derived from T cells, B-cell-depleted T cells, or PBMCs. Where available, HLA class I and class II types were obtained from metadata supplied by the sample provider rather than from assay-based typing. The study at large found these results: The quantity of clinical and demographic metadata differed by source and by participant and was supplied without curation.

The CDR3, from cysteine to phenylalanine, totals 18 residues. Only the CDR3 DNA is retained, 54 bases long and in frame from the first base. V ends up 3 bases short and J 5 bases short, with an unmatched junction base count of 13. For CDR1 and CDR2, the germline V gene lists SGHDT and YYEEEE. The immunoSEQ Assay, a bias-controlled multiplex PCR, was used to amplify TCRbeta CDR3 regions from genomic DNA. In the authors' own workflow: The number of nucleated cells in each sample was estimated by amplification of reference gene primers within the assay. To quantify the absolute abundance of each unique TCRbeta CDR3 rearrangement, sequence reads were collapsed and filtered. For each sample, productive Simpson clonality was calculated as the square root of Simpson's diversity index over productive rearrangements. TCRdb obtained this table from immuneACCESS and retained in-frame rearrangements with V and J assigned. These tables miss some clones; where compared with another copy, unresolved V genes account for less than half of the shortfall, and the remainder is unexplained. The D gene and trimming were derived from the DNA, and the V and J assignments and clone size from that table. The sample table shows 210,000 or so clones, and 84% are seen once. 1.8% of the sample rests with the top ten.

About this clone itself: This receptor's antigen is unknown. Base qualities are not recorded, but no much larger clone differs from it by a single base.

In the prospective study, participants were roughly 18 to 95 years old, resided in fewer than 25 geographic areas of the United States, and were enrolled through a virtual design. Cohort assignment in the prospective study relied on participant-reported clinical history from a screening survey and a study questionnaire. Recovered participants in ImmuneRACE Cohort 3 were defined by two consecutive negative NP/OP PCR tests, clearance by a healthcare professional, or resolution of symptoms. In the prospective study, whole blood, serum and a nasopharyngeal or oropharyngeal swab were collected from each participant by mobile phlebotomists. Participants in the prospective study had the option to provide additional blood draws and questionnaires over an approximately 2-month period. Prospective study blood samples were shipped either frozen or at room temperature before DNA extraction.

Sequencing was carried out using PBMCs or T cells enriched from blood (not recorded which). The clonotype comes from a man in his 60s who had recovered from COVID-19. The V and J genes are TRBV5-6 and TRBJ1-6; 8 central nucleotides agree with TRBD1. The nucleotides read TGTGCCAGCAGCTCCAGACAGGGGCGTTTGTTAGATAATTCACCCCTCCACTTT. It codes for CASSSRQGRLLDNSPLHF.